The clone carrying this T cell receptor (beta chain) was found many times. The antigen is undetermined. This record comes from a study of T cells in Graves' hyperthyroidism and ophthalmopathy. Study observations and caveats: Blood shared most expanded thyroid clonotypes above 0.001. A model of 13 V-J pairs discriminated ophthalmopathy from stable hyperthyroidism.

Orbital computed tomography and thyroid ultrasound, together with serum TRAb and thyroxine and clinical symptoms, were used for diagnoses. What was amplified from RNA transcripts were TCR beta CDR3 regions. Primed by the HTBI set, a first-round RT-PCR was run on the TCR CDR3. Each CDR3 protein is one row after TCRdb ran MiXCR on the multiplex PCR reads. This table holds under 400,000 distinct CDR3 sequences, approximately 13% found once. The TCR comes from a woman between 18 and 29 years old with Graves' hyperthyroidism. Input material: blood.

In nucleotides, the CDR3 is TGTGCCACCGGCCACCTCCCGGGACCCCACCAAGAGACCCAGTACTTC. It specifies CATGHLPGPHQETQYF. This chain links TRBV24-1 with TRBJ2-5, with D perhaps matching TRBD1 or TRBD2 (5 bases each). The CDR3 totals 16 residues. The V gene's germline CDR1 is KGHDR and CDR2 SFDVKD. V was trimmed by 9 bases and J by 0 bases, leaving 19 bases between them.